These 3 T cell receptor beta chains came from one sample sequenced in a study of shared clonotypes between healthy human individuals. Sequencing used immunoSEQ multiplex PCR; TCRdb keeps in-frame clones, though not all of them. The sample yields approximately 2.1 million clones, approximately 93% seen once. Material for sequencing was naive CD4+ T cells from PBMCs. The subset: CD45RA+ positively selected. These receptors were collected from a young man in good health. Some clones in this sample may be carry-over from other donors' samples.

The chain joins TRBV7-2 to TRBJ2-3, with 13 bases fitting TRBD2. Looked up from germline, CDR1 is SGHTA and CDR2 is FQGNSA. This CDR3 has 17 residues. The J segment lost 6 bases and the V segment lost 2 bases, leaving 8 bases of the junction unmatched. The CDR3 DNA sequence: TGTGCCAGCAGCTTAATTGGGACTAGCGGGGCCCCCGATACGCAGTATTTT. Protein sequence: CASSLIGTSGAPDTQYF.

The rearrangement uses TRBV10-3 and TRBJ1-2, with D tentatively TRBD1 (5 bases). CDR1 and CDR2 (germline): ENHRY, SYGVKD. The V end was cut by 3 bases, the J end by 4 bases, with 12 bases between. The CDR3 loop spans 14 amino acids. DNA for the CDR3: TGTGCCATCAGTGAATCCGGGACGTCCTATGGCTACACCTTC. Translated: CAISESGTSYGYTF.

The genes are TRBV4-1 and TRBJ2-3; D gene ambiguous. The CDR3 totals 13 residues. Germline CDR1 and CDR2: MGHRA and YSYEKL. Trimming cost V 0 bases and J 2 bases, with 3 bases left between them. The CDR3 DNA is TGCGCCAGCAGCCAAGACGACACAGATACGCAGTATTTT. This translates into CASSQDDTDTQYF.